Listed below are T cell receptor beta chains from one sample, sequenced in a study of T cells after yellow fever vaccination. TCRdb processed the 5' RACE reads anew with MiXCR; each CDR3 protein has one entry. The sample shows some 150,000 distinct CDR3 sequences, around 10% of them seen only once. The sample was CD8+ T cells sorted from PBMCs, taken 15 days after the yellow fever booster vaccination. These receptors all come from a young man who received the YFV17D yellow fever vaccine. The CDR3 runs from the conserved cysteine through the conserved F or W. The D gene is left open where the match is weak. A row's size may be missing; if present it is once, few, many or a size class.

d_gene: NA
abundance: many
len: 13
v_gene: TRBV7-9
j_gene: TRBJ2-4
CDR3aa: CASSFGQKNIQYF
CDR3nt: TGTGCCAGCAGCTTCGGACAGAAAAACATTCAGTACTTC

d_gene: NA
abundance: NA
len: 13
v_gene: TRBV28
j_gene: TRBJ1-5
CDR3aa: CASSLSPNQPQHF
CDR3nt: TGTGCCAGCAGTTTAAGCCCGAATCAGCCCCAGCATTTT

d_gene: NA
abundance: NA
len: 12
v_gene: TRBV5-5
j_gene: TRBJ2-1
CDR3aa: CASSSNPNEQFF
CDR3nt: TGTGCCAGCAGCTCCAATCCCAATGAGCAGTTCTTC

d_gene: NA
abundance: NA
len: 13
v_gene: TRBV20-1
j_gene: TRBJ1-5
CDR3aa: CSARGLIRQPQHF
CDR3nt: TGCAGTGCTAGAGGACTTATCCGACAGCCCCAGCATTTT

d_gene: NA
abundance: NA
len: 14
v_gene: TRBV28
j_gene: TRBJ1-1
CDR3aa: CASSSPQGGDEAFF
CDR3nt: TGTGCCAGCAGTTCCCCCCAGGGAGGTGATGAAGCTTTCTTT

d_gene: TRBD2
abundance: few
len: 17
v_gene: TRBV7-8
j_gene: TRBJ2-3
CDR3aa: CASSLYHGGGGTDTQYF
CDR3nt: TGTGCCAGCAGCCTCTATCATGGCGGGGGGGGAACAGATACGCAGTATTTT

d_gene: TRBD1
abundance: NA
len: 17
v_gene: TRBV4-3
j_gene: TRBJ2-7
CDR3aa: CASSQDIEQGARDEQYF
CDR3nt: TGCGCCAGCAGCCAAGATATAGAACAGGGGGCTCGGGACGAGCAGTACTTC

d_gene: TRBD2
abundance: NA
len: 13
v_gene: TRBV20-1
j_gene: TRBJ2-5
CDR3aa: CSARAGAEETQYF
CDR3nt: TGCAGTGCCCGAGCGGGGGCCGAAGAGACCCAGTACTTC

d_gene: NA
abundance: NA
len: 15
v_gene: TRBV3-1
j_gene: TRBJ2-1
CDR3aa: CASSQDLGPYNEQFF
CDR3nt: TGTGCCAGCAGCCAAGATTTGGGCCCCTACAATGAGCAGTTCTTC

d_gene: NA
abundance: few
len: 13
v_gene: TRBV6-5
j_gene: TRBJ1-5
CDR3aa: CATRGGKFTPQHF
CDR3nt: TGTGCCACCCGGGGGGGCAAATTTACCCCCCAGCATTTT

d_gene: NA
abundance: few
len: 13
v_gene: TRBV6-2/TRBV6-3
j_gene: TRBJ1-5
CDR3aa: CASSRGYNQPQHF
CDR3nt: TGTGCCAGCAGTCGGGGGTACAATCAGCCCCAGCATTTT

d_gene: NA
abundance: NA
len: 16
v_gene: TRBV5-1
j_gene: TRBJ2-7
CDR3aa: CASSLAYREGSYEQYF
CDR3nt: TGCGCCAGCAGCTTGGCCTACAGGGAGGGTTCCTACGAGCAGTACTTC

d_gene: NA
abundance: few
len: 14
v_gene: TRBV5-1
j_gene: TRBJ1-2
CDR3aa: CASSPWTEENGYTF
CDR3nt: TGCGCCAGCAGCCCCTGGACCGAGGAAAATGGCTACACCTTC

d_gene: TRBD2
abundance: NA
len: 15
v_gene: TRBV6-5
j_gene: TRBJ2-5
CDR3aa: CASTLTSGGAWAQYF
CDR3nt: TGTGCCAGCACCTTGACTAGCGGGGGTGCTTGGGCCCAGTACTTC

d_gene: NA
abundance: few
len: 13
v_gene: TRBV4-1
j_gene: TRBJ2-7
CDR3aa: CASSQVQQYEQYF
CDR3nt: TGCGCCAGCAGCCAAGTACAGCAATACGAGCAGTACTTC

d_gene: TRBD2
abundance: few
len: 15
v_gene: TRBV4-1
j_gene: TRBJ2-5
CDR3aa: CASSQASGGEETQYF
CDR3nt: TGCGCCAGCAGCCAAGCTAGCGGGGGGGAAGAGACCCAGTACTTC

d_gene: NA
abundance: NA
len: 13
v_gene: TRBV28
j_gene: TRBJ2-1
CDR3aa: CASSLSRVGEQFF
CDR3nt: TGTGCCAGCAGTTTATCCAGGGTTGGTGAGCAGTTCTTC

d_gene: TRBD1
abundance: NA
len: 14
v_gene: TRBV4-1
j_gene: TRBJ1-5
CDR3aa: CASSHRTGNQPQHF
CDR3nt: TGCGCCAGCAGCCATCGGACAGGGAATCAGCCCCAGCATTTT

d_gene: NA
abundance: few
len: 12
v_gene: TRBV12-3/TRBV12-4
j_gene: TRBJ2-2
CDR3aa: CASIGPTEELFF
CDR3nt: TGTGCCAGCATCGGACCGACCGAGGAGCTGTTTTTT

d_gene: NA
abundance: NA
len: 12
v_gene: TRBV7-9
j_gene: TRBJ1-1
CDR3aa: CASSSGTPEAFF
CDR3nt: TGTGCCAGCAGCTCCGGGACACCCGAAGCTTTCTTT

d_gene: NA
abundance: NA
len: 15
v_gene: TRBV7-9
j_gene: TRBJ2-1
CDR3aa: CASSLVTDSYNEQFF
CDR3nt: TGTGCCAGCAGCTTAGTGACAGACTCCTACAATGAGCAGTTCTTC

d_gene: NA
abundance: few
len: 15
v_gene: TRBV11-1
j_gene: TRBJ1-2
CDR3aa: CASSVGGDLYHGYTF
CDR3nt: TGTGCCAGCAGCGTCGGGGGAGACTTATACCATGGCTACACCTTC

d_gene: TRBD2
abundance: NA
len: 16
v_gene: TRBV7-8
j_gene: TRBJ2-2
CDR3aa: CASSLGVAGPTGELFF
CDR3nt: TGTGCCAGCAGCTTAGGAGTAGCGGGCCCCACCGGGGAGCTGTTTTTT

d_gene: NA
abundance: few
len: 14
v_gene: TRBV12-5
j_gene: TRBJ2-5
CDR3aa: CASGLVGLKETQYF
CDR3nt: TGTGCTAGTGGTTTGGTAGGCCTAAAAGAGACCCAGTACTTC

d_gene: TRBD2
abundance: few
len: 15
v_gene: TRBV5-1
j_gene: TRBJ2-1
CDR3aa: CASSLSGGHYNEQFF
CDR3nt: TGCGCCAGCAGCCTGAGCGGGGGCCACTACAATGAGCAGTTCTTC

d_gene: NA
abundance: NA
len: 13
v_gene: TRBV7-6
j_gene: TRBJ1-2
CDR3aa: CASSLGRGDGYTF
CDR3nt: TGTGCCAGCAGCTTAGGTCGCGGGGATGGCTACACCTTC

d_gene: TRBD1
abundance: NA
len: 14
v_gene: TRBV4-1
j_gene: TRBJ2-7
CDR3aa: CASSPGTGFYEQYF
CDR3nt: TGCGCCAGCAGCCCCGGGACAGGGTTTTACGAGCAGTACTTC

d_gene: NA
abundance: few
len: 16
v_gene: TRBV28
j_gene: TRBJ2-2
CDR3aa: CASSTPARGRTGELFF
CDR3nt: TGTGCCAGCAGCACCCCAGCCCGGGGGCGAACCGGGGAGCTGTTTTTT

d_gene: TRBD1
abundance: many
len: 17
v_gene: TRBV4-1
j_gene: TRBJ1-2
CDR3aa: CASSQVYQETGGYGYTF
CDR3nt: TGCGCCAGCAGCCAAGTATACCAGGAGACAGGGGGCTATGGCTACACCTTC

d_gene: NA
abundance: many
len: 13
v_gene: TRBV29-1
j_gene: TRBJ2-6
CDR3aa: CSVAFSGANVLTF
CDR3nt: TGCAGCGTGGCGTTCTCTGGGGCCAACGTCCTGACTTTC

d_gene: TRBD1
abundance: NA
len: 14
v_gene: TRBV27
j_gene: TRBJ2-7
CDR3aa: CASSPLGTGVEQYF
CDR3nt: TGTGCCAGCAGTCCTCTGGGGACAGGGGTCGAGCAGTACTTC

d_gene: NA
abundance: NA
len: 15
v_gene: TRBV9
j_gene: TRBJ1-1
CDR3aa: CASSTYTDMNTEAFF
CDR3nt: TGTGCCAGCAGCACATACACGGACATGAACACTGAAGCTTTCTTT

d_gene: TRBD2
abundance: NA
len: 15
v_gene: TRBV5-1
j_gene: TRBJ2-2
CDR3aa: CASSLPSGNTGELFF
CDR3nt: TGCGCCAGCAGCTTGCCTAGCGGTAACACCGGGGAGCTGTTTTTT

d_gene: NA
abundance: few
len: 13
v_gene: TRBV9
j_gene: TRBJ2-2
CDR3aa: CASSVGSVGELFF
CDR3nt: TGTGCCAGCAGCGTAGGGTCAGTCGGGGAGCTGTTTTTT

d_gene: TRBD1
abundance: few
len: 14
v_gene: TRBV19
j_gene: TRBJ2-1
CDR3aa: CASSWGQPHNEQFF
CDR3nt: TGTGCCAGTAGTTGGGGACAGCCCCACAATGAGCAGTTCTTC

d_gene: TRBD2
abundance: few
len: 15
v_gene: TRBV11-2
j_gene: TRBJ2-1
CDR3aa: CASSLGTSAVDEQFF
CDR3nt: TGTGCCAGCAGCTTGGGGACTAGCGCCGTCGATGAGCAGTTCTTC

d_gene: NA
abundance: NA
len: 15
v_gene: TRBV4-3
j_gene: TRBJ2-1
CDR3aa: CASSQEGIGLDEQFF
CDR3nt: TGCGCCAGCAGCCAAGAGGGGATTGGGTTGGATGAGCAGTTCTTC

d_gene: NA
abundance: many
len: 11
v_gene: TRBV4-3
j_gene: TRBJ2-3
CDR3aa: CASSLRGTQYF
CDR3nt: TGCGCCAGCAGCCTTAGGGGTACGCAGTATTTT

d_gene: NA
abundance: NA
len: 13
v_gene: TRBV6-6
j_gene: TRBJ2-3
CDR3aa: CAGKGVSTDTQYF
CDR3nt: TGTGCCGGAAAGGGGGTGAGCACAGATACGCAGTATTTT

d_gene: TRBD2
abundance: few
len: 17
v_gene: TRBV11-2
j_gene: TRBJ2-3
CDR3aa: CASRGLAGPLTADTQYF
CDR3nt: TGTGCCAGCAGAGGGCTAGCGGGGCCCCTGACCGCAGATACGCAGTATTTT

d_gene: TRBD1
abundance: few
len: 19
v_gene: TRBV15
j_gene: TRBJ2-2
CDR3aa: CATSRGRTSAGGQPGELFF
CDR3nt: TGTGCCACCAGCAGAGGTCGGACGTCGGCAGGGGGCCAACCCGGGGAGCTGTTTTTT

d_gene: TRBD1
abundance: NA
len: 16
v_gene: TRBV10-3
j_gene: TRBJ2-5
CDR3aa: CAISEGQDPSRETQYF
CDR3nt: TGTGCCATCAGTGAGGGACAGGACCCTAGCCGGGAGACCCAGTACTTC

d_gene: TRBD1
abundance: NA
len: 16
v_gene: TRBV12-3/TRBV12-4
j_gene: TRBJ1-2
CDR3aa: CASSPTGGGSNYGYTF
CDR3nt: TGTGCCAGCAGTCCGACAGGGGGCGGTTCTAACTATGGCTACACCTTC